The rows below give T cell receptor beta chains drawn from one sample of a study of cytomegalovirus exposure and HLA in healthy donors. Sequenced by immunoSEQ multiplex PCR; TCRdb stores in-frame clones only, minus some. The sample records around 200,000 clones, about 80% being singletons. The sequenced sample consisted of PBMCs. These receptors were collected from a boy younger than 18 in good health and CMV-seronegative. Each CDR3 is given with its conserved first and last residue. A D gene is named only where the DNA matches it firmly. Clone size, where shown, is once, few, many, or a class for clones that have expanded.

CDR3aa: CASSPEGEKLFF
CDR3nt: TGTGCCAGCTCACCAGAGGGTGAAAAACTGTTTTTT
abundance: NA
v_gene: TRBV18
d_gene: NA
j_gene: TRBJ1-4

CDR3aa: CASSSPRYEQFF
CDR3nt: TGTGCCAGTAGTAGCCCTAGATATGAGCAGTTCTTC
abundance: NA
v_gene: TRBV19
d_gene: NA
j_gene: TRBJ2-1

CDR3aa: CASSPARGGSESSYNSPLHF
CDR3nt: TGCGCCAGCAGCCCAGCTCGGGGGGGCTCCGAGAGCTCCTATAATTCACCCCTCCACTTT
abundance: NA
v_gene: TRBV4-1
d_gene: NA
j_gene: TRBJ1-6

CDR3aa: CASSAGQGGNTEAFF
CDR3nt: TGTGCCAGCAGCGCCGGACAGGGGGGGAACACTGAAGCTTTCTTT
abundance: NA
v_gene: TRBV9
d_gene: TRBD1
j_gene: TRBJ1-1

CDR3aa: CASSLVPPVRDTYNSPLHF
CDR3nt: TGTGCCAGCAGCTTAGTCCCCCCGGTGAGGGACACTTATAATTCACCCCTCCACTTT
abundance: once
v_gene: TRBV11-2
d_gene: NA
j_gene: TRBJ1-6

CDR3aa: CASSPDRSNYGYTF
CDR3nt: TGTGCCAGCAGTCCCGACAGGAGTAACTATGGCTACACCTTC
abundance: once
v_gene: TRBV6-5
d_gene: NA
j_gene: TRBJ1-2

CDR3aa: CASSSGLAGADTQYF
CDR3nt: TGTGCCAGCAGCTCGGGACTAGCGGGGGCGGATACGCAGTATTTT
abundance: NA
v_gene: TRBV5-4
d_gene: TRBD2
j_gene: TRBJ2-3

CDR3aa: CASSIVEGGSYEQYF
CDR3nt: TGTGCCAGCTCTATCGTGGAGGGCGGGTCCTACGAGCAGTACTTC
abundance: few
v_gene: TRBV19
d_gene: NA
j_gene: TRBJ2-7

CDR3aa: CASGLVPRDRGVTNEKLFF
CDR3nt: TGTGCTAGTGGTTTGGTACCCAGGGACAGGGGAGTTACTAATGAAAAACTGTTTTTT
abundance: NA
v_gene: TRBV12-5
d_gene: TRBD1
j_gene: TRBJ1-4

CDR3aa: CASSAGNRGHEQYF
CDR3nt: TGTGCCAGTAGTGCGGGCAACAGGGGCCACGAGCAGTACTTC
abundance: NA
v_gene: TRBV19
d_gene: TRBD1
j_gene: TRBJ2-7

CDR3aa: CASKADGYTF
CDR3nt: TGTGCCAGCAAAGCCGATGGCTACACCTTC
abundance: NA
v_gene: TRBV25-1
d_gene: NA
j_gene: TRBJ1-2

CDR3aa: CASSQARTGAYEQYF
CDR3nt: TGCGCCAGCAGTCAAGCTAGGACAGGGGCCTACGAGCAGTACTTC
abundance: NA
v_gene: TRBV23-1
d_gene: TRBD1
j_gene: TRBJ2-7

CDR3aa: CASSVGGRAGEKLFF
CDR3nt: TGTGCCAGCAGCGTTGGGGGCAGGGCAGGTGAAAAACTGTTTTTT
abundance: NA
v_gene: TRBV5-5
d_gene: NA
j_gene: TRBJ1-4

CDR3aa: CASSSDRGLSYEQYF
CDR3nt: TGTGCCAGCAGCTCAGACAGGGGGCTGTCCTACGAGCAGTACTTC
abundance: NA
v_gene: TRBV6-5
d_gene: TRBD1
j_gene: TRBJ2-7

CDR3aa: CASSDELAGKLFF
CDR3nt: TGTGCCAGCAGTGATGAATTGGCGGGGAAACTGTTTTTT
abundance: NA
v_gene: TRBV2
d_gene: NA
j_gene: TRBJ1-4

CDR3aa: CASSAGATNEKLFF
CDR3nt: TGTGCCAGCAGTGCAGGTGCAACTAATGAAAAACTGTTTTTT
abundance: NA
v_gene: TRBV2
d_gene: NA
j_gene: TRBJ1-4

CDR3aa: CASSDERGGYNEQFF
CDR3nt: TGTGCCAGCAGCGACGAGCGGGGGGGCTACAATGAGCAGTTCTTC
abundance: NA
v_gene: TRBV9
d_gene: TRBD2
j_gene: TRBJ2-1

CDR3aa: CSVGAGQKTNNEKLFF
CDR3nt: TGCAGCGTAGGCGCGGGACAGAAAACAAATAATGAAAAACTGTTTTTT
abundance: few
v_gene: TRBV29-1
d_gene: TRBD1
j_gene: TRBJ1-4

CDR3aa: CASSQRTGSEQYF
CDR3nt: TGCGCCAGCAGCCAACGGACAGGGAGCGAGCAGTACTTC
abundance: NA
v_gene: TRBV4-3
d_gene: TRBD1
j_gene: TRBJ2-7

CDR3aa: CASSLSGAKGETQYF
CDR3nt: TGTGCCAGCAGCTTAAGTGGGGCAAAGGGGGAGACCCAGTACTTC
abundance: NA
v_gene: TRBV11-2
d_gene: NA
j_gene: TRBJ2-5

CDR3aa: CASSPMSTHNSPLHF
CDR3nt: TGCGCCAGCAGCCCAATGAGCACCCATAATTCACCCCTCCACTTT
abundance: NA
v_gene: TRBV5-1
d_gene: NA
j_gene: TRBJ1-6

CDR3aa: CATSSPDRYEQYF
CDR3nt: TGTGCCACCAGCAGCCCGGACAGATACGAGCAGTACTTC
abundance: NA
v_gene: TRBV15
d_gene: NA
j_gene: TRBJ2-7

CDR3aa: CAWRGGTSGNTIYF
CDR3nt: TGTGCCTGGCGGGGAGGGACCTCTGGAAACACCATATATTTT
abundance: NA
v_gene: TRBV30
d_gene: NA
j_gene: TRBJ1-3

CDR3aa: CASSTRSGAYNSPLHF
CDR3nt: TGTGCCAGTAGTACCAGGTCAGGGGCTTATAATTCACCCCTCCACTTT
abundance: NA
v_gene: TRBV19
d_gene: NA
j_gene: TRBJ1-6

CDR3aa: CSVAGGNTEAFF
CDR3nt: TGCAGCGTTGCTGGAGGGAACACTGAAGCTTTCTTT
abundance: NA
v_gene: TRBV29-1
d_gene: NA
j_gene: TRBJ1-1

CDR3aa: CASSGTGTFTEAFF
CDR3nt: TGTGCCAGCAGTGGGACAGGGACCTTCACTGAAGCTTTCTTT
abundance: once
v_gene: TRBV2
d_gene: TRBD1
j_gene: TRBJ1-1

CDR3aa: CASSRGGGLTYEQYF
CDR3nt: TGTGCCAGCAGCCGTGGGGGGGGGCTTACCTACGAGCAGTACTTC
abundance: NA
v_gene: TRBV5-4
d_gene: NA
j_gene: TRBJ2-7

CDR3aa: CASSSSGGVEAFF
CDR3nt: TGTGCCAGCAGCTCCTCGGGAGGGGTTGAAGCTTTCTTT
abundance: NA
v_gene: TRBV5-8
d_gene: NA
j_gene: TRBJ1-1

CDR3aa: CASSEKRLAAGGYTF
CDR3nt: TGTGCCAGCAGTGAAAAGCGACTAGCGGCGGGGGGCTACACCTTC
abundance: NA
v_gene: TRBV6-1
d_gene: NA
j_gene: TRBJ1-2

CDR3aa: CASSSQGNTGELFF
CDR3nt: TGTGCCAGCAGCTCCCAGGGGAACACCGGGGAGCTGTTTTTT
abundance: NA
v_gene: TRBV7-3
d_gene: NA
j_gene: TRBJ2-2

CDR3aa: CASSEDGHEQYF
CDR3nt: TGTGCCAGCAGTGAAGATGGCCACGAGCAGTACTTC
abundance: NA
v_gene: TRBV6-1
d_gene: NA
j_gene: TRBJ2-7

CDR3aa: CASSARDFGEKLFF
CDR3nt: TGTGCCAGCAGCGCCAGGGACTTTGGGGAAAAACTGTTTTTT
abundance: NA
v_gene: TRBV11-2
d_gene: NA
j_gene: TRBJ1-4

CDR3aa: CASGTGGYEQYF
CDR3nt: TGTGCCAGTGGGACAGGGGGCTACGAGCAGTACTTC
abundance: NA
v_gene: TRBV19
d_gene: TRBD1
j_gene: TRBJ2-7

CDR3aa: CSVDRGETEAFF
CDR3nt: TGCAGCGTTGACAGGGGGGAAACTGAAGCTTTCTTT
abundance: NA
v_gene: TRBV29-1
d_gene: TRBD1
j_gene: TRBJ1-1

CDR3aa: CASSISGGADTQYF
CDR3nt: TGTGCCAGCAGCATTAGCGGGGGGGCAGATACGCAGTATTTT
abundance: once
v_gene: TRBV7-3
d_gene: TRBD2
j_gene: TRBJ2-3

CDR3aa: CAWSGQERQPQHF
CDR3nt: TGTGCCTGGAGTGGACAAGAACGGCAGCCCCAGCATTTT
abundance: NA
v_gene: TRBV30
d_gene: NA
j_gene: TRBJ1-5

CDR3aa: CASQNGELFF
CDR3nt: TGTGCCAGTCAAAACGGGGAGCTGTTTTTT
abundance: NA
v_gene: TRBV19
d_gene: NA
j_gene: TRBJ2-2

CDR3aa: CATQTRIMNTEAFF
CDR3nt: TGTGCCACCCAGACGAGGATAATGAACACTGAAGCTTTCTTT
abundance: NA
v_gene: TRBV2
d_gene: NA
j_gene: TRBJ1-1

CDR3aa: CASSGGLAGEASLETQYF
CDR3nt: TGCGCCAGCAGCGGTGGACTAGCGGGGGAGGCGAGTCTTGAGACCCAGTACTTC
abundance: few
v_gene: TRBV5-1
d_gene: TRBD2
j_gene: TRBJ2-5

CDR3aa: CSVEGSGGSLTGELFF
CDR3nt: TGCAGCGTTGAAGGATCAGGGGGCAGTTTGACCGGGGAGCTGTTTTTT
abundance: NA
v_gene: TRBV29-1
d_gene: TRBD1
j_gene: TRBJ2-2